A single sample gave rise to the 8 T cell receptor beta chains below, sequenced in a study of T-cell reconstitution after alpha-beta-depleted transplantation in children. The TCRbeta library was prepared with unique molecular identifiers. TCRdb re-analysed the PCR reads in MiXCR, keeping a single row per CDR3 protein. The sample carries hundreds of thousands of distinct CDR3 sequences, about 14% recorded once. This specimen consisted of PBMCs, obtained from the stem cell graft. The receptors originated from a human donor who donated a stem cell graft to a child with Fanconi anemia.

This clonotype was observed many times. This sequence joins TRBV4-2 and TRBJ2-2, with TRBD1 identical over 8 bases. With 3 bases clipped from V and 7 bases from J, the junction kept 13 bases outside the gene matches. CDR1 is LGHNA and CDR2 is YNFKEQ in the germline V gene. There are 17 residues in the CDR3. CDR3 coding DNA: TGTGCCAGCAGCCACCCCGGGGGACAGGTCTATGACGGGGAGCTGTTTTTT. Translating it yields CASSHPGGQVYDGELFF.

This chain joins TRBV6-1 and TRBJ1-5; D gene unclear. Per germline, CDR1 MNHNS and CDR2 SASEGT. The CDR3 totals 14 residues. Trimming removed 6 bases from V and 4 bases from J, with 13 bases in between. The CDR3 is CASSPRFFNQPQHF. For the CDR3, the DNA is TGTGCCAGCAGCCCAAGATTCTTTAATCAGCCCCAGCATTTT.

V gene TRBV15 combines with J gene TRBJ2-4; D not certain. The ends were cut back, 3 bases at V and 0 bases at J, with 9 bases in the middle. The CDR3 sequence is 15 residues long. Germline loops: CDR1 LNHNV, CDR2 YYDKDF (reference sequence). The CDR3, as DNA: TGTGCCACCAGCAGTGAGCCGGGAGCCAAAAACATTCAGTACTTC. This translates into CATSSEPGAKNIQYF.

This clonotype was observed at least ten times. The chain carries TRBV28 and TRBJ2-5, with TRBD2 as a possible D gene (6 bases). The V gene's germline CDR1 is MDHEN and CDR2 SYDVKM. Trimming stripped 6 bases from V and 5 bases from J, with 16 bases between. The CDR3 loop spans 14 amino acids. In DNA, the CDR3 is TGTGCCAGCAGCGAGACTAGTTTTTGGGAGACCCAGTACTTC. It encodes CASSETSFWETQYF.

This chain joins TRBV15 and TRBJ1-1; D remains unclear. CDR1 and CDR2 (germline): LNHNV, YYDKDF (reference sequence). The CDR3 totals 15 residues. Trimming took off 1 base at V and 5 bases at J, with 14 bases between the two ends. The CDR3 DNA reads TGTGCCACCAGCAGAGTAACCAGGCTAGGAACTGAAGCTTTCTTT. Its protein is CATSRVTRLGTEAFF.

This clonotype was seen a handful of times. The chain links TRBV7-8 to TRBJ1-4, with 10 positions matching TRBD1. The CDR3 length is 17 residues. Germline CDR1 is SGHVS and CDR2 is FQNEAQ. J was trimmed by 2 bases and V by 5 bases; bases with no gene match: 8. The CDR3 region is CASSLRQGASTNEKLFF. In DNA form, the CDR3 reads TGTGCCAGCAGCCTTAGACAGGGGGCCTCGACTAATGAAAAACTGTTTTTT.

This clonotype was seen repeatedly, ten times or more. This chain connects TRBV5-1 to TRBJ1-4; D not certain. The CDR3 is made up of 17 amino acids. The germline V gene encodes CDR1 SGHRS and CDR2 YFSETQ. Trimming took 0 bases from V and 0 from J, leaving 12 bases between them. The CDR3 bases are TGCGCCAGCAGCTTGGGTGGCGGACCCGCAACTAATGAAAAACTGTTTTTT. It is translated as CASSLGGGPATNEKLFF.

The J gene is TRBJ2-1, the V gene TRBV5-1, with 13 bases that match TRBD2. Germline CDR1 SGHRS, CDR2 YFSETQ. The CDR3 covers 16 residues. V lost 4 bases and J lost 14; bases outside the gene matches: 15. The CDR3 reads CASSQTPGTSGEKKFF. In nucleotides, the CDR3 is TGCGCCAGCAGCCAGACCCCCGGGACTAGCGGGGAAAAAAAGTTCTTC.